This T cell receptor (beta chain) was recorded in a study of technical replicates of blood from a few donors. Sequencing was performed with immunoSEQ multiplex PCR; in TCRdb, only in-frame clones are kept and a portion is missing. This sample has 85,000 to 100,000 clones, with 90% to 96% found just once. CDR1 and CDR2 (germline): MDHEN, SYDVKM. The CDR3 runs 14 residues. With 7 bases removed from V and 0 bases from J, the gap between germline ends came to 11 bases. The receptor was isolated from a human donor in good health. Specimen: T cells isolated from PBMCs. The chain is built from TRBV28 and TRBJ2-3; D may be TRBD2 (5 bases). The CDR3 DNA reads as TGTGCCAGCACTAGCCCGAGCAGCACAGATACGCAGTATTTT. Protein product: CASTSPSSTDTQYF.